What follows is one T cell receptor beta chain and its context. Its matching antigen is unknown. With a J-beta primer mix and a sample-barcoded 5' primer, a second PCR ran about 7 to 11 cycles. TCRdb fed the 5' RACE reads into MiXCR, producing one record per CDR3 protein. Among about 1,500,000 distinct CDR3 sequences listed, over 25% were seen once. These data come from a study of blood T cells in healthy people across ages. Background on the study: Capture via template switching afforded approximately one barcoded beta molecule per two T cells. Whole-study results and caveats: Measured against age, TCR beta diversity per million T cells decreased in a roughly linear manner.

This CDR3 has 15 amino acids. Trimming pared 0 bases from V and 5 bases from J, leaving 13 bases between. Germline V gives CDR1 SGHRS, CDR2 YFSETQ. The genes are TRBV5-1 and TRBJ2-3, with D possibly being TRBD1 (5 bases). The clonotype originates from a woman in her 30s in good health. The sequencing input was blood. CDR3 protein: CASSLDRAQGDTQYF. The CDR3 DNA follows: TGCGCCAGCAGCTTGGACCGGGCCCAGGGAGATACGCAGTATTTT.